This entry concerns a single T cell receptor beta chain. The antigen is undetermined. The V and J ends lost 0 bases and 6 bases respectively, with 6 bases between them. The CDR3 length is 12 residues. Germline V gives CDR1 DFQATT, CDR2 SNEGSKA (reference sequence). The data were obtained in a study of CD8 T cells in ankylosing spondylitis. Study-level findings and limits: Reports of some motif variants in reactive arthritis synovial fluid and blood predate this one.

TCRdb used MiXCR to reprocess the 5' RACE reads, holding one entry per CDR3 protein. The table shows 350,000 or so distinct CDR3 sequences, with approximately 15% occurring only once. Sequenced: blood, either unsorted or a sorted T cell fraction (not recorded which). The chain is built from TRBV20-1 and TRBJ2-1; the D is unclear. The sequence was obtained from a male donor with ankylosing spondylitis or in good health (not recorded which). In nucleotides, the CDR3 is TGCAGTGCTAGAGACTCCCTCAATGAGCAGTTCTTC. Translated: CSARDSLNEQFF.